The sequence of this T cell receptor (beta chain) was determined in a study of memory CD4+ T cells and cytomegalovirus serostatus. The sort gate was single viable CD3+CD4+CD8-CD45RO+ cells for memory CD4+ T cells. Sequencing was performed with immunoSEQ multiplex PCR; in TCRdb, only in-frame clones are kept and a portion is missing. Among about 48,000 clones listed, 78% were seen once. The V gene end was trimmed by 0 bases and the J gene end by 4 bases; junction bases not matched to a gene: 7. Looked up from germline, CDR1 is SGHRS and CDR2 is YFSETQ. This CDR3 comprises 16 residues. The TCR sequence derives from an adult in good health and CMV-seronegative. The specimen was memory CD4+ T cells from blood. V gene TRBV5-1 combines with J gene TRBJ2-1; 7 bases map to TRBD2. The CDR3 reads CASSLGVRRGYNEQFF. The CDR3 DNA sequence: TGCGCCAGCAGCTTGGGTGTTCGGCGGGGGTACAATGAGCAGTTCTTC.